This TCR beta chain was identified in a study of follicular helper T cells after annual influenza vaccination. Background on the study: For some subjects, blood spans the 2013-2014, 2014-2015 and 2015-2016 annual vaccinations.

This clone is a singleton in its sample. What it recognizes is unknown. Clones were read by immunoSEQ multiplex PCR, and TCRdb kept only the in-frame ones, dropping some. The sample has 13,000 or so clones, about 80% seen once. General study points: ICOS+CD38+ cTfh clonality change tracked circulating plasmablast frequency change.

Time point given: 2015-2016 season, pre-vaccination. Adults were given seasonal inactivated influenza vaccine, and blood CD4 subsets were sorted before and after vaccination. Per time point, roughly 35-100 mL of blood was sampled. The clonotype was recovered from an adult who received the influenza vaccine. Sequenced here: CXCR5+ CD38- circulating T follicular helper cells from blood, sampled on the day of influenza vaccination. Documented subset: circulating Tfh, non-naive CD4+CXCR5+PD-1+ (ICOS+CD38+ or ICOS-CD38-).

CDR3 residues: CASSQRTGGIPPDTNYGYTF. CDR3 sequence (DNA): TGCGCCAGCAGTCAGAGGACAGGGGGCATCCCTCCCGATACTAACTATGGCTACACCTTC. This chain joins TRBV5-1 and TRBJ1-2, with 11 positions matching TRBD1. In germline, CDR1 is SGHRS, CDR2 YFSETQ. The CDR3 has 20 amino acids. V gave up 5 bases and J gave up 0 bases; unmatched junction bases: 18.